The entry below describes one TCR beta chain. It has no known antigen specificity. This sample is part of a study of CXCR3-negative and CXCR3-positive naive CD8 T cells (dated by TCRdb to 2018 to 2020). Study-level background: In total, some 150 million TRB reads were obtained, corresponding to roughly 1.5 +/- 0.3 million reads per library. For the TRBV-TRBJ cluster analysis, the naive subsets came from a handful of donors, while the memory cells came from 3 donors. Data from around ten donors, pooled across two independent experiments, went into the diversity and physicochemical repertoire analyses. The research as a whole found: TRB CDR3s from CXCR3-positive naive cells showed higher hydrophobicity (lower Kidera factor 4), lower energy, and higher strength and volume indices than CXCR3-negative naive cells. Both naive subsets had comparably high repertoire diversity, while memory CD8+ T cells had much lower repertoire diversity. CXCR3 expression partially decreased after cryopreservation, so most assays used freshly isolated PBMCs. Naive CXCR3-negative and CXCR3-positive cells from the same donor showed similar TRBV-TRBJ usage, whereas memory cells showed distinct patterns. Because surface CD5, which is linked to self-reactivity in mice, was comparable between the naive subsets, TCR interaction strength was also inferred from TRB CDR3 physicochemical properties.

Each CD8+ T cell subset was flow-sorted in triplicate, and 300,000 or so cells per subset were placed directly into RLT lysis buffer. To keep memory contaminants out, a stringent definition of naive CD8+ T cells was applied: CD45RO-CCR7+CD27+CD95-. Standard density gradient centrifugation was used to isolate peripheral blood mononuclear cells from buffy coats. Naive CXCR3-negative and CXCR3-positive CD8+ T cells were flow-sorted using a FACSAria III. Total RNA was extracted from sorted cells with an RNeasy Mini Kit. The reads were generated on a NextSeq 550. The Human TCR Profiling Kit (MiLaboratory) was used to prepare UMI-labeled 5' RACE TRB cDNA libraries. cDNA synthesis used the entire amount of extracted RNA, and PCR amplification then used the entire amount of cDNA produced. Libraries were prepared in parallel using an identical number of PCR cycles. As for the original processing: About 53,000 +/- 10,000 unique UMI-labeled TRB cDNA molecules per library were extracted with MIGEC and MiXCR, with at least two reads per UMI required. On average, each library contained approximately 40,000 +/- 10,000 functional in-frame TRB CDR3 nucleotide clonotypes without stop codons. After each sample was downsampled to 5000 UMI-labeled TRB molecules, VDJtools was used to calculate diversity metrics such as normalized Shannon-Wiener and Chao1. VDJtools computed clonotype-size-weighted physicochemical properties of the central five CDR3 residues: interaction energy, strength, volume and Kidera factor 4. TCRdb reprocessed the reads, so every CDR3 protein sequence counts as one entry and DNA is not shown. These V and J calls originate from TCRdb's pipeline instead of the authors' own analysis. This sample's listing comprises 40,000 to 50,000 distinct CDR3 sequences. The ten largest account for under 2.5% of the sample.

The CDR3 starts with the cysteine, ends with the phenylalanine, and has 15 residues. No nucleotide data were recorded. CDR1 is given as SGHRS and CDR2 as YFSETQ, both from the germline V gene. The sequence is built from TRBV5-1 and TRBJ2-3; no DNA is available, so the TRBD2 call from TCRdb remains unchecked. This receptor was taken from a human donor in good health. Some clones in this sample may be carry-over from other donors' samples. Sequenced input: naive CXCR3- CD8+ T cells from blood. This sample's cell subset or site label indicates: CD45RO-CCR7+CD27+CD95- naive CD8+ T cells lacking CXCR3 (TNR3-). The CDR3 has the sequence CASADASGSTDTQYF. Where the CDR3 stops, the reference TRBV5-1 and TRBJ2-3 genes take over; the full variable domain is KAGVTQTPRYLIKTRGQQVTLSCSPISGHRSVSWYQQTPGQGLQFLFEYFSETQRNKGNFPGRFSGRQFSNSRSEMNVSTLELGDSALYLCASADASGSTDTQYFGPGTRLTVL.